These 28 T cell receptor beta chains originate from one sample sequenced in a study of T cell responses to AZD1222 COVID-19 vaccine. Using immunoSEQ multiplex PCR, the repertoire was profiled, and TCRdb retains in-frame clones only, with some absent. Of about 130,000 clones listed, more than 90% are singletons. The material was peripheral blood, obtained on day 0 of AZD1222 vaccination. The receptors were gathered from an adult in good health.

The chain has TRBV30 and TRBJ1-5; D might be TRBD1 (5 bases). The V gene's germline CDR1 is GTSNPN and CDR2 SVGIG (reference sequence). Trimming removed 0 bases at V and 4 bases at J, with 16 bases between. The CDR3 length is 16 residues. The CDR3: CAWSVVPGLGNQPQHF. DNA of the CDR3: TGTGCCTGGAGTGTGGTTCCAGGGTTGGGGAATCAGCCCCAGCATTTT. Based on the CDR3 plus reference TRBV30 and TRBJ1-5, the full variable domain is SQTIHQWPATLVQPVGSPLSLECTVEGTSNPNLYWYRQAAGRGLQLLFYSVGIGQISSEVPQNLSASRPQDRQFILSSKKLLLSDSGFYLCAWSVVPGLGNQPQHFGDGTRLSIL.

The chain couples TRBV19 to TRBJ2-5; D assignment may be TRBD1 or TRBD2 (5 bases each). V gave up 6 bases and J gave up 5 bases, with 19 bases separating them. The germline V gene has CDR1 LNHDA and CDR2 SQIVND (reference sequence). The CDR3 has 15 residues. The CDR3 region is CASSTSGARRETQYF. As DNA, the CDR3 is TGTGCCAGTAGCACCTCCGGGGCCCGGAGGGAGACCCAGTACTTC.

The chain's CDR3 is CASVRTNTEAFF. Written as DNA, the CDR3 is TGTGCCAGCGTAAGGACGAACACTGAAGCTTTCTTT. The V call is TRBV6-4, the J call TRBJ1-1; D ambiguous. Per the germline V gene, CDR1 is MRHNA and CDR2 is SNTAGT. The ends were cut back, 8 bases at V and 1 base at J, with 8 bases in the middle. CDR3 size: 12 residues.

The chain employs TRBV7-8 and TRBJ2-3, with TRBD2 matching 8 bases. Germline V CDR1 and CDR2: SGHVS, FQNEAQ. The V and J ends lost 3 bases and 1 base, in that order; junction bases with no gene match: 12. The CDR3 has 18 residues. CDR3: CASSFRTSGGEGTDTQYF. CDR3 in DNA: TGTGCCAGCAGCTTTAGAACAAGCGGGGGCGAGGGCACAGATACGCAGTATTTT.

The genes are TRBV2 and TRBJ1-6, with a possible D match to TRBD1 (5 bases). The CDR3 spans 16 residues. The V end lost 7 bases, the J end lost 0 bases, and 13 bases lay between the germline ends. Germline V lookup: CDR1 SNHLY, CDR2 FYNNEI. As DNA, the CDR3 is TGTGCCAGCACCGGGGGGGTCAGCTCCTATAATTCACCCCTCCACTTT. The encoded protein is CASTGGVSSYNSPLHF.

The rearrangement links TRBV19 to TRBJ2-7, with D possibly called TRBD1 or TRBD2 (5 bases each). V lost 5 bases and J 1 base, leaving 24 bases between the germline ends. Germline V lookup: CDR1 LNHDA, CDR2 SQIVND (reference sequence). The CDR3 is made up of 18 amino acids. In DNA, the CDR3 is TGTGCCAGTAGTCCCCGGGACGGCAACACCCCTCGATCCTACGAGCAGTACTTC. Translating gives CASSPRDGNTPRSYEQYF.

The chain links TRBV6-2 or TRBV6-3 to TRBJ1-1; D gene ambiguous. Germline V gene lookup returns CDR1 MNHEY and CDR2 SVGEGT. The CDR3 loop spans 13 amino acids. V was trimmed by 4 bases and J by 2 bases, leaving 8 bases between them. CDR3 bases: TGTGCCAGCAGTTTATTGGCTAACACTGAAGCTTTCTTT. Protein: CASSLLANTEAFF.

This chain's CDR3 is CASNHGGQETQYF. The CDR3 DNA sequence: TGTGCCAGCAACCACGGGGGACAAGAGACCCAGTACTTC. The rearrangement uses TRBV7-3 and TRBJ2-5, with a tentative D call TRBD2 (6 bases). V gave up 7 bases and J gave up 2 bases, with 11 bases separating them. The germline CDR1 and CDR2 sequences are SGHTA and FQGTGA. The CDR3 length is 13 residues.

The chain recombines TRBV28 with TRBJ1-2, with D unresolved. The CDR3 consists of 12 residues. Trimming pared 4 bases from V and 4 bases from J, leaving 7 bases between. Germline V gene sequence: CDR1 MDHEN, CDR2 SYDVKM. CDR3 coding DNA: TGTGCCAGCAGTTACAAAGGCTATGGCTACACCTTC. Amino acids: CASSYKGYGYTF.

The genes are TRBV15 and TRBJ2-5; the D gene is possibly TRBD2 (5 bases). Germline V gene sequence: CDR1 LNHNV, CDR2 YYDKDF (reference sequence). V was trimmed by 3 bases and J by 4 bases, leaving 12 bases between them. CDR3 length: 14 amino acids. CDR3 in DNA: TGTGCCACCAGCAGGAAAGGCCGGGGAGAGACCCAGTACTTC. Translating gives CATSRKGRGETQYF.

This clone was recorded a few times. This rearrangement joins TRBV19 to TRBJ1-3; a weak D match, TRBD1 (5 bases). The CDR3 spans 14 residues. Per germline, CDR1 LNHDA and CDR2 SQIVND (reference sequence). The V end lost 7 bases, the J end lost 1 base, and 11 bases lay between the germline ends. The CDR3 DNA reads as TGTGCCAGTAAAACGGGACGATCTGGAAACACCATATATTTT. Its translation: CASKTGRSGNTIYF.

Notes on this clone: The same CDR3 is also encoded by other DNA sequences in this sample. The J gene is TRBJ2-7, the V gene TRBV9; D ambiguous. Germline V lookup: CDR1 SGDLS, CDR2 YYNGEE. This CDR3 has 12 amino acids. The V gene lost 0 bases and the J gene lost 6 bases, with 7 bases spanning the gap. The CDR3 is CASSVGSSEQYF. Here the CDR3 DNA reads TGTGCCAGCAGCGTAGGATCCAGCGAGCAGTACTTC.

The chain recombines TRBV14 with TRBJ2-7, with D maybe TRBD2 (6 bases). V was cut by 0 bases and J by 2 bases, with 20 bases left in between. CDR1 SGHDN and CDR2 FVKESK come from the germline V gene. The CDR3 runs to 18 residues. CDR3 DNA sequence: TGTGCCAGCAGCCAAGATGACACTTCGGGAGTTTTCCCCTACGAGCAGTACTTC. Amino acid sequence: CASSQDDTSGVFPYEQYF.

The V gene is TRBV4-3, the J gene TRBJ2-1; 7 positions match TRBD2. In germline, CDR1 is LGHNA, CDR2 YSLEER. With V trimmed by 4 bases and J by 8 bases, 5 bases remained unmatched. The CDR3 length is 13 residues. This CDR3 reads CASSPGLVYEQFF. The CDR3, as DNA: TGCGCCAGCAGCCCCGGACTAGTGTATGAGCAGTTCTTC.

The rearrangement joins TRBV6-6 to TRBJ2-1; 7 nucleotides line up with TRBD2. This CDR3 has 14 amino acids. Germline V gene data show CDR1 as MNHNY and CDR2 as SVGAGI (reference sequence). J was trimmed by 2 bases and V by 6 bases; bases with no gene match: 4. CDR3 DNA: TGTGCCAGCAGACTAGCGACCCCCTACAATGAGCAGTTCTTC. This translates into CASRLATPYNEQFF.

The rearrangement joins TRBV7-3 to TRBJ2-3, with D perhaps given as TRBD1 or TRBD2 (6 bases each). The V gene's germline CDR1 is SGHTA and CDR2 FQGTGA. This CDR3 is built from 14 residues. The germline V and J ends were trimmed by 5 bases and 3 bases, with 12 bases remaining between them. The CDR3: CASSDPGATDTQYF. The CDR3 DNA sequence: TGTGCCAGCAGCGATCCGGGGGCTACAGATACGCAGTATTTT.

This clone was seen only a few times. The chain carries TRBV19 and TRBJ2-1; no reliable D call. V was clipped by 4 bases and J by 0 bases, with 10 bases between them. This CDR3 is 15 amino acids long. Germline loops: CDR1 LNHDA, CDR2 SQIVND (reference sequence). CDR3 amino acids: CASSTPFSSYNEQFF. CDR3 nucleotide sequence: TGTGCCAGTAGTACCCCTTTTAGCTCCTACAATGAGCAGTTCTTC.

The chain carries TRBV4-1 and TRBJ2-3, with a weak D call TRBD2 (5 bases). V gave up 3 bases and J gave up 6 bases, with 13 bases separating them. The CDR3 length is 14 residues. CDR1 and CDR2 (germline): MGHRA, YSYEKL. In DNA, the CDR3 is TGCGCCAGCAGCCACGCCCTTTGGAGGGATACGCAGTATTTT. This sequence encodes CASSHALWRDTQYF.

The chain's CDR3 is CASSPTGLETQYF. CDR3 sequence (DNA): TGTGCCAGCAGTCCTACAGGGTTAGAGACCCAGTACTTC. V gene TRBV12-3 or TRBV12-4 combines with J gene TRBJ2-5, with a tentative D call TRBD1 (6 bases). The CDR3 is made up of 13 amino acids. The V end lost 5 bases, the J end lost 4 bases, and 11 bases lay between the germline ends.

This sequence joins TRBV6-2 or TRBV6-3 and TRBJ1-1, with D hard to call. The CDR3 sequence is 16 residues long. CDR1 and CDR2 (germline): MNHEY, SVGEGT. The V and J ends lost 2 bases and 4 bases respectively, with 17 bases between them. Written as DNA, the CDR3 is TGTGCCAGCAGTTACGGGCCACGGGAGCGGGGCACTGAAGCTTTCTTT. Its protein product is CASSYGPRERGTEAFF.

The J gene is TRBJ1-3, the V gene TRBV30; possible D gene TRBD1, 5 bases. The V end was cut by 5 bases, the J end by 0 bases, with 17 bases between. The CDR3 consists of 16 residues. Germline V lookup: CDR1 GTSNPN, CDR2 SVGIG (reference sequence). DNA of the CDR3: TGTGCCTGGTTGGGCTGGGACGGCTTCTCTGGAAACACCATATATTTT. Translating it yields CAWLGWDGFSGNTIYF.

Notes on this clone: The sample has other DNA sequences that encode this CDR3 too. The chain joins TRBV11-2 to TRBJ2-7, with D uncertain. The CDR3 totals 11 residues. V was shortened by 4 bases and J by 3 bases, with 4 bases between the two germline ends. Germline values: CDR1 SGHAT, CDR2 FQNNGV. The CDR3 sequence: CASSSIYEQYF. In DNA, the CDR3 is TGTGCCAGCAGCTCGATCTACGAGCAGTACTTC. The variable domain in full, with the rest retrieved from reference TRBV11-2 and TRBJ2-7, is EAGVAQSPRYKIIEKRQSVAFWCNPISGHATLYWYQQILGQGPKLLIQFQNNGVVDDSQLPKDRFSAERLKGVDSTLKIQPAKLEDSAVYLCASSSIYEQYFGPGTRLTVT.

This sequence joins TRBV7-3 and TRBJ2-1, with a possible D match to TRBD2 (6 bases). This CDR3 has 13 amino acids. Between the trimmed V and J ends, which lost 4 bases and 3 bases, there was a span of 7 bases. CDR1 and CDR2 (germline): SGHTA, FQGTGA. The CDR3, as DNA: TGTGCCAGCAGCTCGGGAGTCTACAATGAGCAGTTCTTC. Protein sequence: CASSSGVYNEQFF. The variable domain in full, with the rest retrieved from reference TRBV7-3 and TRBJ2-1, is GAGVSQTPSNKVTEKGKYVELRCDPISGHTALYWYRQSLGQGPEFLIYFQGTGAADDSGLPNDRFFAVRPEGSVSTLKIQRTERGDSAVYLCASSSGVYNEQFFGPGTRLTVL.

The table lists this clone with a count of one. The rearrangement joins TRBV9 to TRBJ2-7; D possibly corresponds to TRBD1 (5 bases). CDR1 and CDR2 from the germline V gene are SGDLS and YYNGEE. The ends were cut back, 4 bases at V and 0 bases at J, with 8 bases in the middle. The CDR3 consists of 13 residues. CDR3 sequence: CASSLDNSYEQYF. DNA for the CDR3: TGTGCCAGCAGCTTGGACAACTCCTACGAGCAGTACTTC.

This rearrangement joins TRBV6-6 to TRBJ1-4, with D perhaps TRBD1 (5 bases). The CDR3 is 15 amino acids. The germline V gene encodes CDR1 MNHNY and CDR2 SVGAGI (reference sequence). The V end lost 3 bases, the J end lost 4 bases, and 12 bases lay between the germline ends. CDR3 loop: CASSYSGSDNEKLFF. The DNA of the CDR3 is TGTGCCAGCAGTTATTCAGGGTCCGATAATGAAAAACTGTTTTTT.

The rearrangement uses TRBV7-3 and TRBJ2-1; D gene unclear. V lost 2 bases and J lost 7, with 9 bases in between. Germline CDR1 and CDR2: SGHTA and FQGTGA. The CDR3 is 13 residues long. In DNA, the CDR3 is TGTGCCAGCAGCTTAGCCCCGGCGAATGAGCAGTTCTTC. Its translation: CASSLAPANEQFF. Based on the CDR3 plus reference TRBV7-3 and TRBJ2-1, the full variable domain is GAGVSQTPSNKVTEKGKYVELRCDPISGHTALYWYRQSLGQGPEFLIYFQGTGAADDSGLPNDRFFAVRPEGSVSTLKIQRTERGDSAVYLCASSLAPANEQFFGPGTRLTVL.

The J gene is TRBJ1-2, the V gene TRBV28; maybe TRBD1 (5 bases). CDR1 is MDHEN, CDR2 SYDVKM, per germline. Trimming removed 4 bases at V and 4 bases at J, with 13 bases between. The length of the CDR3 is 14 residues. CDR3 DNA: TGTGCCAGCAGTTCCCGCCCCGGGGGCTATGGCTACACCTTC. Residues: CASSSRPGGYGYTF.

The chain employs TRBV6-5 and TRBJ1-2, with 7 bases aligning to TRBD1. The trim removed 4 bases at V and 8 bases at J, leaving 10 bases unmatched. CDR3 size: 14 residues. In germline, CDR1 is MNHEY, CDR2 SVGAGI. The DNA for the CDR3 is TGTGCCAGCAGTTCTCGAGGAGGGGGCAGGGGCTACACCTTC. This sequence encodes CASSSRGGGRGYTF.